This T cell receptor beta chain was identified in a study of blood T cells in healthy people across ages. Overall study context: When template switching was applied, about one barcoded beta molecule was captured per two T cells.

The use of a sample-barcoded 5' primer and a J-beta primer mix characterized a second PCR of about 6 to 11 cycles. MiXCR, run by TCRdb on the 5' RACE reads, gives a single entry per CDR3 protein. The sample contains 350,000 to 450,000 distinct CDR3 sequences, roughly half of which appear only once. This clonotype was detected only a few times. Its cognate antigen is unknown. Regarding the study as a whole: Per million T cells, TCR beta diversity dropped about linearly as age rose. Percentage of naive T cells showed a strong correlation with TCR beta diversity.

Donors were systemically healthy Caucasian individuals from Russia aged about 6 to 95 years. This CDR3 is 12 amino acids long. Per the germline V gene, CDR1 is ENHRY and CDR2 is SYGVKD. The material sequenced was blood. The clonotype originates from a man aged 55-75 years in good health. The chain combines TRBV10-3 with TRBJ2-7; D remains unclear. The last part of the DNA fits TRBJ2-5 better; the J call may be wrong. DNA of the CDR3: TGTGCCATCAGTGAACAAGCGGAGACCCAGTACTTC. It codes for CAISEQAETQYF.